The 6 T cell receptor beta chains listed next were all sequenced from one sample in a study of T cells in women clearing cervical HPV infection. Clones were sequenced by immunoSEQ multiplex PCR, and TCRdb holds only the in-frame ones, with some missing. The sample's table shows around 30,000 clones. Sequencing input: blood buffy coat. All receptors derive from a woman aged 18 to 69 with a cervical HPV16 infection that either progressed to CIN3+ or cleared (not recorded which).

As regards this clone: The CDR3 goes on 3 residues after the read ends, and that part is filled in from the germline J gene. The J gene is TRBJ2-5, the V gene TRBV30; 15 nucleotides agree with TRBD2. After removal of 3 bases from V and 1 base from J, the junction contained 9 bases not matched to a gene. The CDR3 consists of 18 residues. CDR1 is GTSNPN and CDR2 is SVGIG in the germline V gene (reference sequence). CDR3 bases read: TGTGCCTGGAGAGCCGGGACTAGCGGGGGGACGGTCCAAGAGACC. Amino acids: CAWRAGTSGGTVQET. The entire CDR3 sequence reads CAWRAGTSGGTVQETQYF.

The CDR3 protein is CSASLIRDTKYGYTF. CDR3 bases read: TGCAGTGCTAGTCTAATCCGGGACACCAAATATGGC. This chain connects TRBV20-1 to TRBJ1-2, with a possible D match to TRBD1 (6 bases). Read sequence stops 3 residues before the CDR3 end, and the germline J gene provides the missing end. The V gene's germline CDR1 is DFQATT and CDR2 SNEGSKA (reference sequence). The CDR3 length is 15 residues. V dropped 3 bases and J dropped 5 bases, with 19 bases sitting between them.

Concerning this clone itself: From the germline J gene comes the end of the CDR3, since the read stops 3 residues before it. The rearrangement joins TRBV30 to TRBJ1-6; D might be TRBD1 (6 bases). The CDR3 loop spans 15 amino acids. Looked up from germline, CDR1 is GTSNPN and CDR2 is SVGIG (reference sequence). V was trimmed by 0 bases and J by 10 bases, leaving 16 bases between them. The CDR3 bases that were read are TGTGCCTGGAGTGTACCACAGGGAAGTTGGTCACCC. This sequence encodes CAWSVPQGSWSP. The whole CDR3 protein is CAWSVPQGSWSPLHF.

As to this clone: Read coverage stops 3 residues before the CDR3 terminus; the germline J gene supplies the remainder. This chain connects TRBV3-1 (or the pseudogene TRBV3-2) to TRBJ2-5; 10 positions match TRBD2. The CDR3 covers 14 residues. Trimming cost V 8 bases and J 5 bases; bases outside gene matches: 8. Germline lookup yields CDR1 LGHDT and CDR2 YNNKEL (reference sequence). The sequenced part of the CDR3 DNA is TGTGCCAGCCAAACTAGCGGGGAAGGGGAGACC. Its translation is CASQTSGEGET. The CDR3 in full is CASQTSGEGETQYF.

Regarding this clone: The read gets to within 3 residues of the CDR3 end, and the germline J gene fills in the rest. The chain has TRBV5-1 and TRBJ1-5, with D possibly TRBD1 on 5 matching bases. Germline CDR1 and CDR2: SGHRS and YFSETQ. V lost 4 bases and J 5 bases, leaving 16 bases between the germline ends. The CDR3 runs to 15 residues. CDR3 DNA (partial): TGCGCCAGCAGCCTCAGGGTCGGTGCGGATCAGCCC. Translation: CASSLRVGADQP. The CDR3 as a whole reads CASSLRVGADQPQHF.

Points on this clone: The read terminates 3 residues ahead of where the CDR3 ends, so the germline J gene completes it. V usage is TRBV30 and J usage is TRBJ2-7, with unresolved D. The CDR3 is 14 amino acids. CDR1 GTSNPN and CDR2 SVGIG come from the germline V gene (reference sequence). The V end lost 4 bases, the J end lost 2 bases, and 15 bases lay between the germline ends. The CDR3 bases that were read are TGTGCCTGGACGAGTGGTGGCAGGCCCTACGAG. Protein: CAWTSGGRPYE. The entire CDR3 reads CAWTSGGRPYEQYF.